A single sample is the source of the 10 T cell receptor beta chains below, sequenced in a study of CD8+ T cells in alopecia areata. Extracted RNA was reverse transcribed into cDNA, the sequencing template. Produced via immunoSEQ multiplex PCR; TCRdb's table is partial and in-frame only. The sample shows under 130,000 clones, around 59% of them seen only once. The sequenced sample consisted of CD4+ T cells sorted from blood. Receptors originate from a human donor in good health.

The chain joins TRBV2 to TRBJ1-6; possibly TRBD1 for D (5 bases). Germline CDR1 and CDR2: SNHLY and FYNNEI. This CDR3 is built from 15 residues. The V end lost 6 bases, the J end lost 5 bases, and 14 bases lay between the germline ends. The chain's CDR3 is CASRPHGTNNSPLHF. The CDR3 region has the DNA TGTGCCAGCAGGCCCCACGGGACTAATAATTCACCCCTCCACTTT.

In its sample, this clone was seen a few times. This sequence joins TRBV6-1 and TRBJ1-5; D is undetermined. Germline lookup yields CDR1 MNHNS and CDR2 SASEGT. The CDR3 extends over 14 amino acids. V shed 4 bases and J shed 11 bases, with 18 bases lying between them. The CDR3 loop reads CASSGWVGDMSQHF. As DNA, the CDR3 is TGTGCCAGCAGTGGATGGGTGGGAGATATGTCCCAGCATTTT.

The chain joins TRBV15 to TRBJ1-5; D might be TRBD1 (5 bases). There are 18 residues in the CDR3. Germline-derived CDR1 and CDR2 are LNHNV and YYDKDF (reference sequence). Trimming removed 4 bases from V and 7 bases from J, with 26 bases in between. The CDR3, as DNA: TGTGCCACCAGCACAAGGGGTACGGGACTCGGGGATATGCAGCCCCAGCATTTT. Translation: CATSTRGTGLGDMQPQHF.

V gene TRBV9 combines with J gene TRBJ1-1; the D gene is possibly TRBD1 (6 bases). The CDR3 runs 14 residues. Germline V gene sequence: CDR1 SGDLS, CDR2 YYNGEE. Trimming stripped 5 bases from V and 0 bases from J, with 11 bases between. The DNA of the CDR3 is TGTGCCAGCAGGAGGGGGGAATTGAACACTGAAGCTTTCTTT. Translated, it gives CASRRGELNTEAFF.

This chain links TRBV7-2 with TRBJ2-5, with D perhaps matching TRBD1 (6 bases). The CDR3 runs 16 residues. V was cut by 4 bases and J by 2 bases, with 17 bases left in between. The germline gives CDR1 SGHTA, CDR2 FQGNSA. Here the CDR3 DNA reads TGTGCCAGCAGCTCTCAGGGGCTAAGCGGTCAAGAGACCCAGTACTTC. Translation: CASSSQGLSGQETQYF.

This chain links TRBV19 with TRBJ2-1; D unresolved. This CDR3 contains 16 residues. Germline lookup yields CDR1 LNHDA and CDR2 SQIVND (reference sequence). The ends were cut back, 7 bases at V and 0 bases at J, with 16 bases in the middle. The CDR3 region is CASTSSAGYSYNEQFF. CDR3 DNA: TGTGCCAGTACTTCCTCAGCCGGGTACTCCTACAATGAGCAGTTCTTC.

The rearrangement joins TRBV7-9 to TRBJ1-5; D is undetermined. Trimming cost V 2 bases and J 9 bases, with 11 bases left between them. Looked up from germline, CDR1 is SEHNR and CDR2 is FQNEAQ (reference sequence). This CDR3 has 13 amino acids. The DNA of the CDR3 is TGTGCCAGCAGCTTACTGGGGTCCGGGCCCCAGCATTTT. Translated, it gives CASSLLGSGPQHF.

The chain links TRBV2 to TRBJ2-2, with 11 bases lining up with TRBD1. This CDR3 is built from 20 residues. Trimming took 2 bases from V and 3 from J; bases not matched to a gene: 14. Per germline, CDR1 SNHLY and CDR2 FYNNEI. The CDR3 reads CASSETSYYGQGAYTGELFF. The CDR3 DNA reads TGTGCCAGCAGTGAAACATCATACTACGGACAGGGGGCTTACACCGGGGAGCTGTTTTTT.

The chain combines TRBV29-1 with TRBJ1-2; D remains ambiguous. V lost 2 bases, J lost 4 bases, and 8 bases lay in between. The CDR3 has 12 residues. Germline V CDR1 and CDR2: SQVTM, ANQGSEA. Here the CDR3 DNA reads TGCAGCGTTGAAAATGTAGGCTATGGCTACACCTTC. Translated, it gives CSVENVGYGYTF. Filled out from reference TRBV29-1 and TRBJ1-2, the complete variable domain reads SAVISQKPSRDICQRGTSLTIQCQVDSQVTMMFWYRQQPGQSLTLIATANQGSEATYESGFVIDKFPISRPNLTFSTLTVSNMSPEDSSIYLCSVENVGYGYTFGSGTRLTVV.

This clone was counted a few times. The chain couples TRBV11-2 to TRBJ2-1, with D possibly matching TRBD2 (6 bases). This CDR3 is 15 amino acids long. The germline V gene has CDR1 SGHAT and CDR2 FQNNGV. V was clipped by 6 bases and J by 5 bases, with 17 bases between them. CDR3 nucleotide sequence: TGTGCCAGCAGTTTTGCGGGGTCTTCACACAATGAGCAGTTCTTC. Translation gives CASSFAGSSHNEQFF. The full variable domain, completed using reference TRBV11-2 and TRBJ2-1, is EAGVAQSPRYKIIEKRQSVAFWCNPISGHATLYWYQQILGQGPKLLIQFQNNGVVDDSQLPKDRFSAERLKGVDSTLKIQPAKLEDSAVYLCASSFAGSSHNEQFFGPGTRLTVL.